This T cell receptor (beta chain) was observed in a study of beta chain features in type 1 diabetes. Study-wide points: Moderately but significantly shorter TCRB CDR3s were found in Type 1 diabetes patients in all four CD4+ subsets.

Germline CDR1 GTSNPN, CDR2 SVGIG (reference sequence). This CDR3 region has 11 residues. V lost 0 bases and J 9 bases, leaving 6 bases between the germline ends. The study reverse transcribed the entire isolated RNA, so it sequenced expressed TCRB transcripts. The table came from immunoSEQ multiplex PCR; TCRdb's copy has only in-frame clones and leaves some out. In the table there are about 70,000 clones, roughly 49% of which are singletons. Details on this clone: Its antigen is currently unknown.

In total, each donor contributed a single heparinised blood draw that averaged roughly 100 mL. Isolation of CD4+ naive, central memory, regulatory and stem cell-like memory cells was achieved by sorting via CD45RO/CCR7/CD25/CD127/CD95/CD27. What was sequenced was central memory CD4+ T cells from blood. The receptor was isolated from a man aged 25 to 40 with type 1 diabetes. This chain links TRBV30 with TRBJ2-1; D unresolved. CDR3 coding DNA: TGTGCCTGGAGTGTAGCAGGTGAGCAGTTCTTC. Translated: CAWSVAGEQFF. Full variable domain (rest looked up from reference TRBV30 and TRBJ2-1): SQTIHQWPATLVQPVGSPLSLECTVEGTSNPNLYWYRQAAGRGLQLLFYSVGIGQISSEVPQNLSASRPQDRQFILSSKKLLLSDSGFYLCAWSVAGEQFFGPGTRLTVL.